This T cell receptor beta chain was captured in a study of CD4 T cells in relation to SARS-CoV-2 and coronaviruses. Study-level background: Median patient age was roughly 40 years, spanning 21 to 72 years. A couple of subjects were Hispanic; patients were roughly 8 males and a few females.

Uncultured naive and memory CD4+ T cells supplied DNA for deep TCR-beta sequencing. Some clones are missing from TCRdb's copy, which holds only in-frame ones; the method was immunoSEQ multiplex PCR. The sample lists about 37,000 clones; roughly 88% were seen once. Naive and memory CD4+ T cells were separated from cryopreserved PBMCs. CDR3 length equals 15 residues. Germline CDR1 KGHSH, CDR2 LQKENI. V dropped 3 bases and J dropped 6 bases, with 17 bases sitting between them. J is TRBJ2-5 and V is TRBV18, with D perhaps TRBD2 (6 bases). The clonotype comes from an adult with COVID-19. The sequenced material came from memory CD4+ T cells from PBMCs. CDR3 sequence (DNA): TGTGCCAGCTCACCGGGACTGGACCAAATGAAGACCCAGTACTTC. Its translation: CASSPGLDQMKTQYF.